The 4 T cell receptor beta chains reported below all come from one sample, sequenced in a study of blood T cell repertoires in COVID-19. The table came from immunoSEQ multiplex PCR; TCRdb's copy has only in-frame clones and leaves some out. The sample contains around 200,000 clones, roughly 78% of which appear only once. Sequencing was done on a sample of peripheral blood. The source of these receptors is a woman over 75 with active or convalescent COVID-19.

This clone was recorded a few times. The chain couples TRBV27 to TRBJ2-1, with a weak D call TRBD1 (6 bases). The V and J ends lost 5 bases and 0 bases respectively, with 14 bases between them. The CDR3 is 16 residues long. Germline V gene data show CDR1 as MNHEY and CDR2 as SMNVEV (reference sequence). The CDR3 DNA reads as TGTGCCAGCAGTAAACCGACAGGTAGCTCCTACAATGAGCAGTTCTTC. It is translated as CASSKPTGSSYNEQFF.

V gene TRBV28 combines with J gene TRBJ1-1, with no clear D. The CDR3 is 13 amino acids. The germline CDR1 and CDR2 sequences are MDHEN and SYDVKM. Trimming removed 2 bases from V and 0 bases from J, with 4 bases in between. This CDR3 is CASSLPVNTEAFF. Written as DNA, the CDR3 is TGTGCCAGCAGTTTACCGGTGAACACTGAAGCTTTCTTT.

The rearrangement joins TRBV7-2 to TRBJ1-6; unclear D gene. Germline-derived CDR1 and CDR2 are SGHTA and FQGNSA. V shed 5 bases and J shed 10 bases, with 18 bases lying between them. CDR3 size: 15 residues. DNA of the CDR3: TGTGCCAGCAGCGAAGGAGGTTATTCTAGCTCACCCCTCCACTTT. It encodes CASSEGGYSSSPLHF.

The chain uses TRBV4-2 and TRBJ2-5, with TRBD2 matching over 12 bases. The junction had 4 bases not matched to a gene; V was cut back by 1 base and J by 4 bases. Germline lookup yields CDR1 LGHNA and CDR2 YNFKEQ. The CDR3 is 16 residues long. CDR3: CASSQGLAGALETQYF. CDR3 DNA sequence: TGTGCCAGCAGCCAAGGACTAGCGGGGGCCCTAGAGACCCAGTACTTC.